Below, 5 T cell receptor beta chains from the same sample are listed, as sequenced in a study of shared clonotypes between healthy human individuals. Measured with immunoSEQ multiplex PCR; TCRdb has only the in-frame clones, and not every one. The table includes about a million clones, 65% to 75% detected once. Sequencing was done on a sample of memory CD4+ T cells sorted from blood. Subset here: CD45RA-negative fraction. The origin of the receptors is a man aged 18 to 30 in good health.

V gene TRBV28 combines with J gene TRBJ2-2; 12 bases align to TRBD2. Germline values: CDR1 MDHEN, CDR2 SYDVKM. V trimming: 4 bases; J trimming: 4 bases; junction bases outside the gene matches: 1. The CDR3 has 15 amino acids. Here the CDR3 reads CASSSSGGATGELFF. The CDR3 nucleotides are TGTGCCAGCAGTTCTAGCGGGGGGGCCACCGGGGAGCTGTTTTTT. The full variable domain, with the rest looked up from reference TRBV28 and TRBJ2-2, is DVKVTQSSRYLVKRTGEKVFLECVQDMDHENMFWYRQDPGLGLRLIYFSYDVKMKEKGDIPEGYSVSREKKERFSLILESASTNQTSMYLCASSSSGGATGELFFGEGSRLTVL.

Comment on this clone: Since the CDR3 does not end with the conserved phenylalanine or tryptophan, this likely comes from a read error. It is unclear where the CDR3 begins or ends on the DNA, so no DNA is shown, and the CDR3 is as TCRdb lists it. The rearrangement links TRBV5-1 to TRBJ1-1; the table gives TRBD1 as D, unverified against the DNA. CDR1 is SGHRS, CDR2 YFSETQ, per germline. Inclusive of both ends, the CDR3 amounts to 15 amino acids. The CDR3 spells CASSRTEPGQGPLWL.

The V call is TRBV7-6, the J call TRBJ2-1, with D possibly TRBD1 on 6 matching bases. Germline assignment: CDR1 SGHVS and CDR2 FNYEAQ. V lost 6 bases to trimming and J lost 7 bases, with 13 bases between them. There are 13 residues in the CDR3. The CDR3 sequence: CASSHTGKNEQFF. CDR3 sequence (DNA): TGTGCCAGCAGTCATACAGGGAAAAATGAGCAGTTCTTC.

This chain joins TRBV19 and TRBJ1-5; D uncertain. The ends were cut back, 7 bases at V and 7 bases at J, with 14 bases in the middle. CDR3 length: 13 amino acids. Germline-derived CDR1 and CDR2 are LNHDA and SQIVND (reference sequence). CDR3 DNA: TGTGCCAGTAACACCGTATCAGGACAGCCCCAGCATTTT. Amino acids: CASNTVSGQPQHF.

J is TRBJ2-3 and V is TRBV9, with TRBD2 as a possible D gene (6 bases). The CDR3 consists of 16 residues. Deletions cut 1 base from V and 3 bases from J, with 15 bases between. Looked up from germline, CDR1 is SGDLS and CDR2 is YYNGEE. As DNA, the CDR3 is TGTGCCAGCAGCGTATCTGGCGGGGAAAGAACAGATACGCAGTATTTT. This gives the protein CASSVSGGERTDTQYF.